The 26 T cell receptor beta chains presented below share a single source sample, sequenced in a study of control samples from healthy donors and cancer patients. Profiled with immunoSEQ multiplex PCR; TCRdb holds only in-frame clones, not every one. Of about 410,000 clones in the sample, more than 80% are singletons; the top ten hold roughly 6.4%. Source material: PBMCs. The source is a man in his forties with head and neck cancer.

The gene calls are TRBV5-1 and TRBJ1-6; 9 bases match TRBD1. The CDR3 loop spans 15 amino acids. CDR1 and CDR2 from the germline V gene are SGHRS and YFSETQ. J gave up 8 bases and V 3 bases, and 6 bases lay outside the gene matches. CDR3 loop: CASSWGTGKDSPLHF. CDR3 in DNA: TGCGCCAGCAGCTGGGGGACAGGGAAAGATTCACCCCTCCACTTT.

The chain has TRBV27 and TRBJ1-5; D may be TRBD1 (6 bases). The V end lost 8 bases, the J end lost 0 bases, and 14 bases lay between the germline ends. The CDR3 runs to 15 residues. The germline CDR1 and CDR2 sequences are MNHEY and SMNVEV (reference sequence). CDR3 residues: CASGGAPNSNQPQHF. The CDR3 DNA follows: TGTGCCAGCGGGGGGGCGCCGAATAGCAATCAGCCCCAGCATTTT.

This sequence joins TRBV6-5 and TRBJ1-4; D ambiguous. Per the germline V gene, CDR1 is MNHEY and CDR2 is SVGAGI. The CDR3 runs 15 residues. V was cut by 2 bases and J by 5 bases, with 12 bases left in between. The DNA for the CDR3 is TGTGCCAGCAGTTACAACCGTCTAGGGAATGAAAAACTGTTTTTT. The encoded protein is CASSYNRLGNEKLFF.

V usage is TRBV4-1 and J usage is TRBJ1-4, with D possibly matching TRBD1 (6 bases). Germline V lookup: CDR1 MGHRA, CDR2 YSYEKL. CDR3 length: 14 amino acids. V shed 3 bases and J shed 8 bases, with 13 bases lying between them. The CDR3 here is CASSQEDSTEKLFF. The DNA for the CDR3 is TGCGCCAGCAGCCAGGAGGACAGTACAGAAAAACTGTTTTTT.

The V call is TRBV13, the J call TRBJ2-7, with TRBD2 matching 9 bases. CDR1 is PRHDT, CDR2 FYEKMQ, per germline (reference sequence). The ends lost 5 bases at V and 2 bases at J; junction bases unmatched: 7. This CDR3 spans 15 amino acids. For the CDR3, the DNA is TGTGCCAGCAGCATAGCGGGGGTTAGAGCCTACGAGCAGTACTTC. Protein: CASSIAGVRAYEQYF.

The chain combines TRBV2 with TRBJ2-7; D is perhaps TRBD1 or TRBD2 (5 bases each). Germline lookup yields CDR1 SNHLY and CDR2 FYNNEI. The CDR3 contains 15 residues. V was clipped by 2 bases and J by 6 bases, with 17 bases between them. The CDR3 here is CASSETLGGRIEQYF. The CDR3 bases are TGTGCCAGCAGTGAAACCCTTGGGGGTCGTATCGAGCAGTACTTC.

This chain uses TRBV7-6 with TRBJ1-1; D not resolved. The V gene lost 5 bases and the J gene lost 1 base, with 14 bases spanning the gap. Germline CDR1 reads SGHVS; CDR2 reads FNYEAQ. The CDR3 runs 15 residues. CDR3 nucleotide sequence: TGTGCCAGCAGCCGAAATAATCGGGGGAACACTGAAGCTTTCTTT. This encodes CASSRNNRGNTEAFF.

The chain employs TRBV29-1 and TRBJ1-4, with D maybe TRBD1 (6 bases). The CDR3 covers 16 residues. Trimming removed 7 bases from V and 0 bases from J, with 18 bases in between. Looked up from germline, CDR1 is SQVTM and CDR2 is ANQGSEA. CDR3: CSGKGGGLATNEKLFF. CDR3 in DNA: TGCAGCGGCAAAGGAGGGGGACTGGCAACTAATGAAAAACTGTTTTTT.

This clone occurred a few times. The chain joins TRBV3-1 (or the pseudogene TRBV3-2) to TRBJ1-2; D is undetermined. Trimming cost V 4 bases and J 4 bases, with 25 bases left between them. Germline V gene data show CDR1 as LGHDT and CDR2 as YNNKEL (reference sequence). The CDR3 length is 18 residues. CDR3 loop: CASSPFLSRDPRGYGYTF. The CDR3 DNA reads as TGTGCCAGCAGCCCCTTTTTATCGCGCGACCCTCGGGGCTATGGCTACACCTTC.

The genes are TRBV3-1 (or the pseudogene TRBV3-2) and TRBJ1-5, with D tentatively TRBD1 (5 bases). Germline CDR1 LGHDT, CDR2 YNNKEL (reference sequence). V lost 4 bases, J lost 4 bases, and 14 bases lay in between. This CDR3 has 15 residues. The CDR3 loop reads CASSRGRQPNQPQHF. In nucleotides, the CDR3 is TGTGCCAGCAGCCGAGGACGACAGCCTAATCAGCCCCAGCATTTT.

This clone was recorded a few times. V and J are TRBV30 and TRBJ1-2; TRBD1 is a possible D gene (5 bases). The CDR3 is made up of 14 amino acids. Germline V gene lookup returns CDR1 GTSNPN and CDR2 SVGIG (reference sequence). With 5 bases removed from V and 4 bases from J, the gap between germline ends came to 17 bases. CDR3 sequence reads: CAWGGTLGSYGYTF. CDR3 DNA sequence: TGTGCCTGGGGTGGGACGTTGGGGAGCTATGGCTACACCTTC.

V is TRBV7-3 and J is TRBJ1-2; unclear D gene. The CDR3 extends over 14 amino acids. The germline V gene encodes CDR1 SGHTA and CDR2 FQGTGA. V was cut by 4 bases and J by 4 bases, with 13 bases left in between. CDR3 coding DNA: TGTGCCAGCAGCTCCGGCAGGCAGTCCTATGGCTACACCTTC. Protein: CASSSGRQSYGYTF.

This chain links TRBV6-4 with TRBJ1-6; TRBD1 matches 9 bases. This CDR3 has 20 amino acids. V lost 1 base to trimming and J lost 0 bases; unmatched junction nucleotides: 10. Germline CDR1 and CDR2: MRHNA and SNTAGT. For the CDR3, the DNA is TGTGCCAGCAGTGACTGTCCGGGACAGGGAGAGAGCTCCTATAATTCACCCCTCCACTTT. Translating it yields CASSDCPGQGESSYNSPLHF.

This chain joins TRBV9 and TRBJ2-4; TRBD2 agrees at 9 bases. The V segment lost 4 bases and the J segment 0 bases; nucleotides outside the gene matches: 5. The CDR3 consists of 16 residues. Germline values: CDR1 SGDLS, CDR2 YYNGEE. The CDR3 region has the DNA TGTGCCAGCAGCCCTAGCGGGGATCTAGCCAAAAACATTCAGTACTTC. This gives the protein CASSPSGDLAKNIQYF. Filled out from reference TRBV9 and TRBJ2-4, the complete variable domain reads DSGVTQTPKHLITATGQRVTLRCSPRSGDLSVYWYQQSLDQGLQFLIQYYNGEERAKGNILERFSAQQFPDLHSELNLSSLELGDSALYFCASSPSGDLAKNIQYFGAGTRLSVL.

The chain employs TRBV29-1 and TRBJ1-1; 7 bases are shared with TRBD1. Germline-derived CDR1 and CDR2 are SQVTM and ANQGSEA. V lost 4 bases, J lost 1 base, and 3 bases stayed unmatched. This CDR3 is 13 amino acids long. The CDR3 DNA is TGCAGCGTTGTTGGGACAGCGAACACTGAAGCTTTCTTT. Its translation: CSVVGTANTEAFF.

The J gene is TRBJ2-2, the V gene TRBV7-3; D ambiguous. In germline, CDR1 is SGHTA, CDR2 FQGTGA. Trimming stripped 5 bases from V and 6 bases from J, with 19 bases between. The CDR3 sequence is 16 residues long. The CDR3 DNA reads TGTGCCAGCAGCGTTTCGGGTAGGGCGGTTGCCGGGGAGCTGTTTTTT. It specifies CASSVSGRAVAGELFF. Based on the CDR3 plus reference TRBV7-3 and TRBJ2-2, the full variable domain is GAGVSQTPSNKVTEKGKYVELRCDPISGHTALYWYRQSLGQGPEFLIYFQGTGAADDSGLPNDRFFAVRPEGSVSTLKIQRTERGDSAVYLCASSVSGRAVAGELFFGEGSRLTVL.

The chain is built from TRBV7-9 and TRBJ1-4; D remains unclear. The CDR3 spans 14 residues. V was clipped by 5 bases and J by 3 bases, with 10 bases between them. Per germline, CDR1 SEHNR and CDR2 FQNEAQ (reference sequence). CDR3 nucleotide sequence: TGTGCCAGCAGCCCGGGGATGGCTAATGAAAAACTGTTTTTT. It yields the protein CASSPGMANEKLFF.

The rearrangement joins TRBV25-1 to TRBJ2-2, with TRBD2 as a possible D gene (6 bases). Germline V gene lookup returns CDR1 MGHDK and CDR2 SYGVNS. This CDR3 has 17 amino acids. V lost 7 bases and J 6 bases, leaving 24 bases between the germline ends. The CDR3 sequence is CASMVLTFGGNAGELFF. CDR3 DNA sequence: TGTGCCAGCATGGTGTTGACGTTCGGGGGTAACGCCGGGGAGCTGTTTTTT.

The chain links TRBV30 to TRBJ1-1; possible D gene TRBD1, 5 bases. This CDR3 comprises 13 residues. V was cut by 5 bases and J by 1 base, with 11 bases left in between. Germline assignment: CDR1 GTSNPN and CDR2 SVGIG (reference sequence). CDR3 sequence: CAWDGGENTEAFF. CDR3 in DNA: TGTGCCTGGGACGGGGGTGAGAACACTGAAGCTTTCTTT.

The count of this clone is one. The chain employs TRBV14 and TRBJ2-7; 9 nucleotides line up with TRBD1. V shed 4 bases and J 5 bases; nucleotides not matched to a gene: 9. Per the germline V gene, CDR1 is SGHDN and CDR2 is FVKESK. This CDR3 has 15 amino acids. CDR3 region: CASSPSGTGKHEQYF. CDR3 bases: TGTGCCAGCAGCCCATCCGGGACAGGGAAACACGAGCAGTACTTC.

The CDR3: CASSSGQGAAGNTIYF. CDR3 nucleotide sequence: TGCGCCAGCAGCTCAGGACAGGGGGCGGCTGGAAACACCATATATTTT. V is TRBV5-1 and J is TRBJ1-3; 11 bases line up with TRBD1. The J segment lost 2 bases and the V segment lost 3 bases, leaving 4 bases of the junction unmatched. CDR1 is SGHRS, CDR2 YFSETQ, per germline. This CDR3 has 16 residues.

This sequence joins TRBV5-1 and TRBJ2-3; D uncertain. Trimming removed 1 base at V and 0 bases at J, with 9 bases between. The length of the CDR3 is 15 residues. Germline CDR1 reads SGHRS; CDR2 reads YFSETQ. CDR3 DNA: TGCGCCAGCAGCTTGTTCACAGCTAGCACAGATACGCAGTATTTT. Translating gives CASSLFTASTDTQYF.

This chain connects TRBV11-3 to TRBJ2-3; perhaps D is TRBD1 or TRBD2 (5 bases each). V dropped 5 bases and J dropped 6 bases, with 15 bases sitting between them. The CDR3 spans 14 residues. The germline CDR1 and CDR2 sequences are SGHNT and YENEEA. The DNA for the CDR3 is TGTGCCAGCAGCAGGACTGGGGGAAGTGATACGCAGTATTTT. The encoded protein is CASSRTGGSDTQYF.

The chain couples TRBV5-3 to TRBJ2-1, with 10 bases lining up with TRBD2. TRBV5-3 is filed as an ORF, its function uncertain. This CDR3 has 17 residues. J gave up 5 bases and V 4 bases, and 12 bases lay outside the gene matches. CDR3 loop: CARSHRPRTSGHNEQFF. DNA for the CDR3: TGTGCCAGAAGCCACCGACCCCGGACTAGCGGACACAATGAGCAGTTCTTC.

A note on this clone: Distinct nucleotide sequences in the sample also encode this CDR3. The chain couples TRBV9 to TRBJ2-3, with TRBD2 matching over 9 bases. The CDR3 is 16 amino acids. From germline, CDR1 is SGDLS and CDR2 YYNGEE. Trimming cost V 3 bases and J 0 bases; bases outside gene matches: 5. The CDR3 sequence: CASSAVAGGSTDTQYF. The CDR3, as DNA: TGTGCCAGCAGCGCCGTGGCGGGAGGGAGCACAGATACGCAGTATTTT.

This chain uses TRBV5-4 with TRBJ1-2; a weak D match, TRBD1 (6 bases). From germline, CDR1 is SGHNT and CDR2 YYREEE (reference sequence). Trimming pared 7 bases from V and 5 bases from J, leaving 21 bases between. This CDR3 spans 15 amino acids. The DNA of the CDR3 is TGTGCCAGCCTTAAGCGACAGGAGCCCCAGTATGGCTACACCTTC. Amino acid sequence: CASLKRQEPQYGYTF.